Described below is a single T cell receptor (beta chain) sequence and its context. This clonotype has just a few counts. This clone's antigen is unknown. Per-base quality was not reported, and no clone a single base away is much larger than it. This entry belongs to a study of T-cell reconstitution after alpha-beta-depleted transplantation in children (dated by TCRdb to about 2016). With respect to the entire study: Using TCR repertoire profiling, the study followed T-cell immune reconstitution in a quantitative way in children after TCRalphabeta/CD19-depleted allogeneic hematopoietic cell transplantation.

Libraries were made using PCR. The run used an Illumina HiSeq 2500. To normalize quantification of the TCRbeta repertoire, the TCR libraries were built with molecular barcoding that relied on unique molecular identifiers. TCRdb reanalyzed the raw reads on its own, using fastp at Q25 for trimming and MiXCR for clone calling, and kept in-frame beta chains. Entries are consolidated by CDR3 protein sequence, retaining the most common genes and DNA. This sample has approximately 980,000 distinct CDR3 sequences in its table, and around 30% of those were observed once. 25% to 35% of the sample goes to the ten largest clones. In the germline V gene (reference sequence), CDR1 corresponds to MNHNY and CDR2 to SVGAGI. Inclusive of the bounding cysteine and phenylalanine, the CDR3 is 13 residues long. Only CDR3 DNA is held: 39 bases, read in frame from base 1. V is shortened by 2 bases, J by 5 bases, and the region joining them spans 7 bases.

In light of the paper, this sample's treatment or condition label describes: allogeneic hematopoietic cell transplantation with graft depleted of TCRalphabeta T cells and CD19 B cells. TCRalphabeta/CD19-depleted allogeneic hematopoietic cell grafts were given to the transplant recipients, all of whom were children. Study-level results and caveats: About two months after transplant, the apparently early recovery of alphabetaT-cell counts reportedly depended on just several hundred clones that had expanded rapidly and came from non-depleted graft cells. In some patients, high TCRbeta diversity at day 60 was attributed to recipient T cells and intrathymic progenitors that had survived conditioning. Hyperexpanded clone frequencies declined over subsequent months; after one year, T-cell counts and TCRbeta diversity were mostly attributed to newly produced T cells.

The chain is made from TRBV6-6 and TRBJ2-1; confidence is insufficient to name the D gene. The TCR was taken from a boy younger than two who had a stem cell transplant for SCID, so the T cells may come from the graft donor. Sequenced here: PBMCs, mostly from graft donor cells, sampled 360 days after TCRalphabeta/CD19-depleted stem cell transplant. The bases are TGTGCCAGCAGTTACGACGCCAACAATGAGCAGTTCTTC. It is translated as CASSYDANNEQFF.